This T cell receptor (beta chain) was profiled in a study of cytomegalovirus exposure and HLA in healthy donors. Study-level findings and limits: Most TCR beta V segments were productive about 87% or about 30% of the time in an earlier analysis. The authors assumed roughly uniform sequencing depth across donors for presence/absence analyses. In a later analysis, most CMV-associated TCR beta chains appeared HLA-restricted. The likely origin of a cluster of highly shared sequence variants was a sequencing artifact.

CDR1 and CDR2 from the germline V gene are MDHEN and SYDVKM. V gave up 5 bases and J gave up 4 bases, with 17 bases separating them. The length of the CDR3 is 15 residues. With respect to this clone: The antigen remains unidentified.

The study ran its PCR with 60 Vbeta and 13 Jbeta primers. Libraries were prepared by immunoSEQ multiplex PCR; TCRdb keeps only in-frame clonotypes and omits some of them. The sample lists approximately 200,000 clones, approximately 85% occurring once. The receptor's source is a woman between 45 and 65 years old in good health and CMV-seronegative. This chain links TRBV28 with TRBJ1-2; D is uncertain. The sample was PBMCs. CDR3 nucleotides: TGTGCCAGCAGTACCGCAGCGGGCCCCTTCTATGGCTACACCTTC. This encodes CASSTAAGPFYGYTF.